The 24 T cell receptor beta chains below come from one sample, sequenced in a study of beta chain features in type 1 diabetes. Expressed TCRB transcripts were sequenced, since all the RNA that had been isolated was reverse transcribed. The protocol was immunoSEQ multiplex PCR, while the TCRdb copy is restricted to in-frame clones and leaves out a portion. The profile shows 140,000 or so clones, roughly a tenth of them singletons. Material: naive CD4+ T cells from blood. The receptors stem from a man between 18 and 35 years old in good health.

This clone was detected ten times or more. The rearrangement joins TRBV18 to TRBJ2-7; 9 bases map to TRBD1. Trimming at V came to 2 bases and at J to 4 bases, leaving 6 bases not matched to a gene. In germline, CDR1 is KGHSH, CDR2 LQKENI. The CDR3 extends over 15 amino acids. CDR3 sequence: CASSPVPGQGYEQYF. The CDR3 region has the DNA TGTGCCAGCTCACCAGTACCGGGACAGGGTTACGAGCAGTACTTC. The whole variable domain, remainder taken from reference TRBV18 and TRBJ2-7, is NAGVMQNPRHLVRRRGQEARLRCSPMKGHSHVYWYRQLPEEGLKFMVYLQKENIIDESGMPKERFSAEFPKEGPSILRIQQVVRGDSAAYFCASSPVPGQGYEQYFGPGTRLTVT.

This clone was detected a few times. The V call is TRBV28, the J call TRBJ1-2; D is perhaps TRBD1 (6 bases). V shed 6 bases and J shed 7 bases, with 15 bases lying between them. The CDR3 has 13 amino acids. The V gene's germline CDR1 is MDHEN and CDR2 SYDVKM. The CDR3: CASSTTGKGGYTF. CDR3 nucleotides: TGTGCCAGCAGCACCACAGGGAAGGGTGGCTACACCTTC.

The rearrangement joins TRBV7-2 to TRBJ1-4; D ambiguous. The length of the CDR3 is 12 residues. The ends were cut back, 5 bases at V and 12 bases at J, with 13 bases in the middle. The V gene's germline CDR1 is SGHTA and CDR2 FQGNSA. The CDR3 coding sequence is TGTGCCAGCAGCCAGTCAGAGGGTCAACTGTTTTTT. Amino acid sequence: CASSQSEGQLFF. Looking up the rest from reference TRBV7-2 and TRBJ1-4 gives the full variable domain: GAGVSQSPSNKVTEKGKDVELRCDPISGHTALYWYRQSLGQGLEFLIYFQGNSAPDKSGLPSDRFSAERTGGSVSTLTIQRTQQEDSAVYLCASSQSEGQLFFGSGTQLSVL.

This clone was found many times. J is TRBJ2-7 and V is TRBV13; 7 nucleotides match TRBD2. The CDR3 runs to 16 residues. Per the germline V gene, CDR1 is PRHDT and CDR2 is FYEKMQ (reference sequence). Trimming at V came to 0 bases and at J to 5 bases, leaving 10 bases not matched to a gene. The CDR3 region is CASSLGRSGVMNEQYF. The CDR3, as DNA: TGTGCCAGCAGCTTAGGCCGAAGCGGGGTTATGAACGAGCAGTACTTC.

For the CDR3, the DNA is TGTGCCAGCAGCTCGGGGAGGGGCGAAGAGACCCAGTACTTC. Its protein is CASSSGRGEETQYF. The chain employs TRBV9 and TRBJ2-5; 7 positions agree with TRBD2. The germline CDR1 and CDR2 sequences are SGDLS and YYNGEE. Trimming removed 4 bases from V and 3 bases from J; junction bases left unmatched: 6. The CDR3 length is 14 residues. Filled out from reference TRBV9 and TRBJ2-5, the complete variable domain reads DSGVTQTPKHLITATGQRVTLRCSPRSGDLSVYWYQQSLDQGLQFLIQYYNGEERAKGNILERFSAQQFPDLHSELNLSSLELGDSALYFCASSSGRGEETQYFGPGTRLLVL.

CDR3 in amino acids: CASSYSRAGSETQYF. The CDR3 bases are TGTGCCAGCAGCTACTCCCGGGCGGGCTCGGAGACCCAGTACTTC. This sequence joins TRBV7-9 and TRBJ2-5; perhaps TRBD2 as D (5 bases). This CDR3 contains 15 residues. Germline assignment: CDR1 SEHNR and CDR2 FQNEAQ (reference sequence). Trimming shortened V by 4 bases and J by 5 bases, and 17 bases separated the two germline ends.

The genes are TRBV28 and TRBJ2-1; 7 bases match TRBD2. V shed 4 bases, J shed 3 bases, and the junction held 6 bases outside the gene matches. CDR3 size: 15 residues. CDR1 is MDHEN, CDR2 SYDVKM, per germline. The CDR3 DNA reads as TGTGCCAGCAGTTCTCCTAGCGGAATCTACAATGAGCAGTTCTTC. This translates into CASSSPSGIYNEQFF.

This clone was observed a few times. The rearrangement links TRBV11-2 to TRBJ2-7, with 8 bases lining up with TRBD2. Germline trimming cut 5 bases from V and 4 bases from J; bases unmatched to any gene: 13. Germline V CDR1 and CDR2: SGHAT, FQNNGV. This CDR3 has 16 residues. The CDR3, as DNA: TGTGCCAGCAGCCCAACGTTCGCGGTAGCGGGGTACGAGCAGTACTTC. Its protein product is CASSPTFAVAGYEQYF.

This clone has more than one count but fewer than ten. The V call is TRBV7-2, the J call TRBJ1-5, with 9 bases that match TRBD1. Germline V gene lookup returns CDR1 SGHTA and CDR2 FQGNSA. The CDR3 consists of 14 residues. V was clipped by 6 bases and J by 8 bases; unmatched bases: 8. The CDR3 region is CASSAGTGIEPQHF. Here the CDR3 DNA reads TGTGCCAGCAGTGCCGGGACAGGGATAGAGCCCCAGCATTTT.

This clone was recorded a few times. This chain joins TRBV7-9 and TRBJ2-7; a possible D gene is TRBD2 (6 bases). This CDR3 is built from 13 residues. V dropped 3 bases and J dropped 3 bases, with 9 bases sitting between them. Germline-derived CDR1 and CDR2 are SEHNR and FQNEAQ (reference sequence). Here the CDR3 reads CASSFGGDYEQYF. DNA of the CDR3: TGTGCCAGCAGCTTTGGCGGGGACTACGAGCAGTACTTC. The full variable domain, rest sourced from reference TRBV7-9 and TRBJ2-7, is DTGVSQNPRHKITKRGQNVTFRCDPISEHNRLYWYRQTLGQGPEFLTYFQNEAQLEKSRLLSDRFSAERPKGSFSTLEIQRTEQGDSAMYLCASSFGGDYEQYFGPGTRLTVT.

This chain uses TRBV7-2 with TRBJ1-6, with D unresolved. There are 14 residues in the CDR3. The V gene's germline CDR1 is SGHTA and CDR2 FQGNSA. V lost 7 bases and J 6 bases, leaving 13 bases between the germline ends. CDR3 region: CASTPPRINSPLHF. The CDR3 region has the DNA TGTGCCAGCACCCCGCCGCGAATTAATTCACCCCTCCACTTT.

The chain joins TRBV11-2 to TRBJ2-1; 9 nucleotides agree with TRBD1. The CDR3 runs 14 residues. The V gene's germline CDR1 is SGHAT and CDR2 FQNNGV. Trimming took 2 bases from V and 7 from J; bases not matched to a gene: 3. CDR3 sequence: CASSLTQGANEQFF. CDR3 nucleotides: TGTGCCAGCAGCTTAACACAGGGGGCTAATGAGCAGTTCTTC.

The chain joins TRBV7-9 to TRBJ2-7, with a weak D call TRBD2 (6 bases). The CDR3 has 14 amino acids. Germline-derived CDR1 and CDR2 are SEHNR and FQNEAQ (reference sequence). V lost 4 bases and J lost 3, with 13 bases in between. The CDR3 bases are TGTGCCAGCAGCTCCGCGGGACGGGTCTACGAGCAGTACTTC. Residues: CASSSAGRVYEQYF. The whole variable domain, remainder taken from reference TRBV7-9 and TRBJ2-7, is DTGVSQNPRHKITKRGQNVTFRCDPISEHNRLYWYRQTLGQGPEFLTYFQNEAQLEKSRLLSDRFSAERPKGSFSTLEIQRTEQGDSAMYLCASSSAGRVYEQYFGPGTRLTVT.

This clone has more than one count but fewer than ten. This sequence joins TRBV7-8 and TRBJ2-3; perhaps TRBD2 as D (6 bases). Between the trimmed V and J ends, which lost 3 bases and 9 bases, there was a span of 10 bases. Germline V gene sequence: CDR1 SGHVS, CDR2 FQNEAQ. CDR3 length equals 12 residues. The CDR3 region is CASSLPSDTQYF. As DNA, the CDR3 is TGTGCCAGCAGCTTGCCTAGCGACACGCAGTATTTT.

This chain links TRBV18 with TRBJ2-5; TRBD1 agrees at 7 bases. CDR3 length: 13 amino acids. Germline trimming cut 5 bases from V and 5 bases from J; bases unmatched to any gene: 5. Germline CDR1 is KGHSH and CDR2 is LQKENI. The CDR3 loop is CASSEGAGETQYF. The CDR3 coding sequence is TGTGCCAGCTCAGAGGGGGCAGGGGAGACCCAGTACTTC.

This clone showed up just a few times. The chain employs TRBV19 and TRBJ1-6; D call uncertain. The CDR3 contains 15 residues. Trimming left V 1 base short and J 3 bases short, with 7 bases between. The germline CDR1 and CDR2 sequences are LNHDA and SQIVND (reference sequence). The DNA for the CDR3 is TGTGCCAGTAGTATAGCGGACTACTATAATTCACCCCTCCACTTT. Translating it yields CASSIADYYNSPLHF.

The rearrangement uses TRBV5-4 and TRBJ2-7; TRBD2 matches 11 bases. The CDR3 runs 16 residues. V lost 3 bases and J lost 0; bases outside the gene matches: 5. Germline assignment: CDR1 SGHNT and CDR2 YYREEE (reference sequence). CDR3: CASSWNGLAGSYEQYF. CDR3 nucleotide sequence: TGTGCCAGCAGCTGGAATGGACTAGCGGGCTCCTACGAGCAGTACTTC.

In its sample, this clone was seen a few times. The chain recombines TRBV7-9 with TRBJ1-3; D is unclear. The germline V and J ends were trimmed by 4 bases and 4 bases, with 8 bases remaining between them. This CDR3 region has 13 residues. Germline values: CDR1 SEHNR, CDR2 FQNEAQ (reference sequence). CDR3 bases: TGTGCCAGCAGCTCGATGACAGGAAACACCATATATTTT. It is translated as CASSSMTGNTIYF. Full variable domain (outside the CDR3, taken from reference TRBV7-9 and TRBJ1-3): DTGVSQNPRHKITKRGQNVTFRCDPISEHNRLYWYRQTLGQGPEFLTYFQNEAQLEKSRLLSDRFSAERPKGSFSTLEIQRTEQGDSAMYLCASSSMTGNTIYFGEGSWLTVV.

V gene TRBV2 combines with J gene TRBJ2-1, with D hard to call. V was cut by 3 bases and J by 3 bases, with 3 bases left in between. Germline loops: CDR1 SNHLY, CDR2 FYNNEI. The CDR3 spans 12 residues. In DNA, the CDR3 is TGTGCCAGCAGTGACTTCTACAATGAGCAGTTCTTC. The encoded protein is CASSDFYNEQFF.

Ten or more counts support this clone. The V and J genes are TRBV7-9 and TRBJ2-3; D perhaps matches TRBD1 (6 bases). Between the trimmed V and J ends, which lost 2 bases and 4 bases, there was a span of 7 bases. The CDR3 is made up of 13 amino acids. From germline, CDR1 is SEHNR and CDR2 FQNEAQ (reference sequence). DNA for the CDR3: TGTGCCAGCAGCTTACCAGGGGCAGATACGCAGTATTTT. This translates into CASSLPGADTQYF.

V and J are TRBV6-5 and TRBJ2-3, with TRBD2 matching over 8 bases. The V segment lost 11 bases and the J segment 6 bases; nucleotides outside the gene matches: 16. CDR1 is MNHEY, CDR2 SVGAGI, per germline. The CDR3 sequence is 15 residues long. The CDR3 loop is CAGVGGGMRLDTQYF. The CDR3 DNA reads as TGTGCCGGCGTAGGCGGGGGGATGAGGTTGGATACGCAGTATTTT.

This clone has just a few counts. The chain couples TRBV6-5 to TRBJ2-3, with D possibly TRBD1 on 6 matching bases. Germline assignment: CDR1 MNHEY and CDR2 SVGAGI. Deletions cut 6 bases from V and 0 bases from J, with 10 bases between. The CDR3 runs to 14 residues. The CDR3 nucleotides are TGTGCCAGCAGGAAACAGGGCAGCACAGATACGCAGTATTTT. Its translation is CASRKQGSTDTQYF.

This clone was counted only a few times. The chain uses TRBV11-2 and TRBJ2-7; TRBD1 is a possible D gene (5 bases). V was shortened by 1 base and J by 0 bases, with 7 bases between the two germline ends. There are 14 residues in the CDR3. CDR1 is SGHAT and CDR2 is FQNNGV in the germline V gene. CDR3 bases: TGTGCCAGCAGCTTAGCAGGGATCTCCTACGAGCAGTACTTC. Amino acids: CASSLAGISYEQYF.

J is TRBJ1-6 and V is TRBV10-3; 7 bases agree with TRBD1. The CDR3 totals 12 residues. Germline V lookup: CDR1 ENHRY, CDR2 SYGVKD. V shed 6 bases and J 14 bases; nucleotides not matched to a gene: 7. CDR3 sequence: CAISPGQYTLHF. Written as DNA, the CDR3 is TGTGCCATCAGCCCGGGACAGTACACCCTCCACTTT.